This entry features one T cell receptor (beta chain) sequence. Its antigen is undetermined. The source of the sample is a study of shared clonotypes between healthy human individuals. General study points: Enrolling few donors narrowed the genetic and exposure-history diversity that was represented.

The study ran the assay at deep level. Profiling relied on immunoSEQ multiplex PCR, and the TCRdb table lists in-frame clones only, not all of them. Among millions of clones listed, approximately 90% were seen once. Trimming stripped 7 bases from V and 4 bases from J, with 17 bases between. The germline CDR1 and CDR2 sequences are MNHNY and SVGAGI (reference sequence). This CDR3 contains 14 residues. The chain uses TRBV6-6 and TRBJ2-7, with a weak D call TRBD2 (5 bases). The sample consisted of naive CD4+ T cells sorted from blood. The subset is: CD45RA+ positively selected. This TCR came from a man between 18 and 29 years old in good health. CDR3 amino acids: CASTLMRTGYEQYF. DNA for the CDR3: TGTGCCAGCACCCTCATGCGGACGGGGTACGAGCAGTACTTC.